A single sample gave rise to the 32 T cell receptor beta chains below, sequenced in a study of beta chain features in type 1 diabetes. No antigen has been identified for these receptors. Expressed TCRB transcripts got sequenced, as all isolated RNA was reverse transcribed. Using immunoSEQ multiplex PCR, the repertoire was profiled, and TCRdb retains in-frame clones only, with some absent. The sample holds 200,000 to 300,000 clones; over 20% are singletons and the top ten take 0.028%. General observations from the study: Type 1 diabetes patients had moderately but significantly shorter TCRB CDR3s in all four CD4+ subsets.

Sequencing was performed on naive CD4+ T cells from blood. These receptor sequences come from a woman in her 40s with type 1 diabetes.

This chain uses TRBV6-5 with TRBJ2-5; 7 bases are shared with TRBD1. The J segment lost 1 base and the V segment lost 8 bases, leaving 4 bases of the junction unmatched. This CDR3 contains 13 residues. From germline, CDR1 is MNHEY and CDR2 SVGAGI. The chain's CDR3 is CASRTGGQETQYF. The CDR3, as DNA: TGTGCCAGCCGGACAGGAGGCCAAGAGACCCAGTACTTC.

V usage is TRBV9 and J usage is TRBJ2-1; 10 bases agree with TRBD2. The germline gives CDR1 SGDLS, CDR2 YYNGEE. V shed 2 bases, J shed 8 bases, and the junction held 7 bases outside the gene matches. This CDR3 spans 15 amino acids. CDR3 DNA: TGTGCCAGCAGCGTTCGGCTAGCGGGAGAGTATGAGCAGTTCTTC. It translates to CASSVRLAGEYEQFF.

This clone showed up just a few times. The J gene is TRBJ1-2, the V gene TRBV25-1; 10 bases are shared with TRBD1. V lost 0 bases and J lost 6; bases outside the gene matches: 7. CDR1 is MGHDK, CDR2 SYGVNS, per germline. The length of the CDR3 is 16 residues. The CDR3 spells CASSEYVGQGRDGYTF. The CDR3 DNA reads TGTGCCAGCAGTGAATATGTGGGACAGGGGAGGGATGGCTACACCTTC.

The chain links TRBV28 to TRBJ2-5; D possibly corresponds to TRBD2 (5 bases). Trimming pared 5 bases from V and 7 bases from J, leaving 17 bases between. CDR1 MDHEN and CDR2 SYDVKM come from the germline V gene. The CDR3 consists of 14 residues. The CDR3 nucleotides are TGTGCCAGCAGTCCGGGTCGCGGACTGGGGACCCAGTACTTC. Encoded protein: CASSPGRGLGTQYF.

In this sample, this clone turned up a few times. V is TRBV4-3 and J is TRBJ2-3; possible D gene TRBD2, 6 bases. Germline CDR1 LGHNA, CDR2 YSLEER. This CDR3 spans 16 amino acids. Trimming pared 0 bases from V and 0 bases from J, leaving 10 bases between. The CDR3 coding sequence is TGCGCCAGCAGCCAAGATGAGAGCGGGAGCACAGATACGCAGTATTTT. This codes for CASSQDESGSTDTQYF.

The V and J genes are TRBV19 and TRBJ1-3; D uncertain. In germline, CDR1 is LNHDA, CDR2 SQIVND (reference sequence). This CDR3 comprises 12 residues. Trimming took off 3 bases at V and 8 bases at J, with 8 bases between the two ends. CDR3 in DNA: TGTGCCAGTAGTATTGCGGGCCACACCATATATTTT. It encodes CASSIAGHTIYF.

The chain uses TRBV29-1 and TRBJ2-7, with D possibly TRBD1 on 5 matching bases. The V gene lost 3 bases and the J gene lost 6 bases, with 18 bases spanning the gap. CDR3 size: 14 residues. Germline assignment: CDR1 SQVTM and CDR2 ANQGSEA. CDR3 amino acids: CSVDQAGFTGEQYF. CDR3 sequence (DNA): TGCAGCGTTGATCAGGCAGGGTTTACGGGCGAGCAGTACTTC.

The chain uses TRBV4-3 and TRBJ2-2; 9 bases line up with TRBD2. Germline values: CDR1 LGHNA, CDR2 YSLEER. This CDR3 comprises 14 residues. The trim removed 4 bases at V and 3 bases at J, leaving 0 bases unmatched. The CDR3 bases are TGCGCCAGCAGCCGGACTAGCGACACCGGGGAGCTGTTTTTT. It translates to CASSRTSDTGELFF.

This clone was counted only a few times. The rearrangement joins TRBV7-7 to TRBJ2-3; 8 bases align to TRBD2. CDR1 and CDR2 from the germline V gene are SSHAT and FNYEAQ (reference sequence). This CDR3 is 17 amino acids long. After removal of 5 bases from V and 3 bases from J, the junction contained 13 bases not matched to a gene. CDR3 coding DNA: TGTGCCAGCAGCCCTCGTCGAGGTAGCGGGACAACAGATACGCAGTATTTT. It encodes CASSPRRGSGTTDTQYF.

This clone was seen a few times. The chain carries TRBV12-5 and TRBJ1-2; the match to TRBD1 covers 9 bases. The CDR3 has 13 amino acids. The V and J ends lost 2 bases and 7 bases, in that order; junction bases with no gene match: 2. Per the germline V gene, CDR1 is LGHNT and CDR2 is FRNRAP. Written as DNA, the CDR3 is TGTGCTAGTGGTTTGACAGGGGGCGTTGGCTACACCTTC. It encodes CASGLTGGVGYTF. Full variable domain (outside the CDR3, taken from reference TRBV12-5 and TRBJ1-2): DARVTQTPRHKVTEMGQEVTMRCQPILGHNTVFWYRQTMMQGLELLAYFRNRAPLDDSGMPKDRFSAEMPDATLATLKIQPSEPRDSAVYFCASGLTGGVGYTFGSGTRLTVV.

This clone was counted between two and nine times. The chain couples TRBV5-4 to TRBJ2-7; 7 positions match TRBD1. Germline CDR1 reads SGHNT; CDR2 reads YYREEE (reference sequence). V shed 5 bases and J 0 bases; nucleotides not matched to a gene: 5. CDR3 size: 14 residues. For the CDR3, the DNA is TGTGCCAGCAGGGGCGACAGGGACTCCTACGAGCAGTACTTC. Protein: CASRGDRDSYEQYF.

This clone was detected only a few times. The CDR3, as DNA: TGCAGCGTTGTCTGGGACAGGGTCTATGGAAACACCATATATTTT. Translating gives CSVVWDRVYGNTIYF. V usage is TRBV29-1 and J usage is TRBJ1-3; TRBD1 matches at 9 bases. There are 15 residues in the CDR3. Germline V lookup: CDR1 SQVTM, CDR2 ANQGSEA. V trimming: 4 bases; J trimming: 3 bases; junction bases outside the gene matches: 7.

The chain combines TRBV5-1 with TRBJ2-1; D is possibly TRBD2 (5 bases). CDR1 is SGHRS, CDR2 YFSETQ, per germline. Trimming took 2 bases from V and 3 from J, leaving 15 bases between them. This CDR3 has 16 amino acids. The CDR3 loop reads CASSFKAGGDYNEQFF. Here the CDR3 DNA reads TGCGCCAGCAGCTTCAAGGCAGGAGGTGACTACAATGAGCAGTTCTTC.

This clone was seen a handful of times. The V gene is TRBV7-9, the J gene TRBJ2-3; TRBD2 is a possible D gene (5 bases). With 2 bases removed from V and 6 bases from J, the gap between germline ends came to 9 bases. The V gene's germline CDR1 is SEHNR and CDR2 FQNEAQ (reference sequence). CDR3 length: 13 amino acids. Here the CDR3 DNA reads TGTGCCAGCAGCTTAAACGGAGGCGATACGCAGTATTTT. Its translation is CASSLNGGDTQYF.

In DNA form, the CDR3 reads TGCAGCGGGGCCGAACAGGGATATGAGCAGTTCTTC. This translates into CSGAEQGYEQFF. The chain is built from TRBV29-1 and TRBJ2-1, with D possibly being TRBD1 (6 bases). Germline assignment: CDR1 SQVTM and CDR2 ANQGSEA. Trimming removed 7 bases at V and 8 bases at J, with 15 bases between. This CDR3 spans 12 amino acids.

This rearrangement joins TRBV29-1 to TRBJ1-2; TRBD1 aligns across 8 bases. V shed 4 bases and J 4 bases; nucleotides not matched to a gene: 8. CDR3 length equals 14 residues. Looked up from germline, CDR1 is SQVTM and CDR2 is ANQGSEA. The CDR3: CSVVGQGPPYGYTF. The CDR3 DNA reads TGCAGCGTTGTCGGACAGGGACCCCCCTATGGCTACACCTTC.

The chain employs TRBV28 and TRBJ1-2, with unresolved D. The CDR3 contains 13 residues. Germline CDR1 and CDR2: MDHEN and SYDVKM. Trimming cost V 10 bases and J 4 bases, with 16 bases left between them. The CDR3 nucleotides are TGTGCCACCACCTCACAGAACGGCTATGGCTACACCTTC. Its translation is CATTSQNGYGYTF.

J is TRBJ2-7 and V is TRBV10-3, with 10 bases that match TRBD1. The CDR3 has 15 amino acids. CDR1 and CDR2 from the germline V gene are ENHRY and SYGVKD. Trimming cost V 6 bases and J 4 bases; bases outside gene matches: 9. The CDR3 sequence is CAIRQGTGVIYEQYF. The CDR3 DNA reads as TGTGCCATCAGACAAGGGACAGGGGTTATATACGAGCAGTACTTC.

This clone turned up a few times. The V and J genes are TRBV2 and TRBJ1-1; TRBD1 agrees at 8 bases. The CDR3 spans 15 residues. The V gene end was trimmed by 5 bases and the J gene end by 3 bases; junction bases not matched to a gene: 8. CDR1 SNHLY and CDR2 FYNNEI come from the germline V gene. DNA for the CDR3: TGTGCCAGCAGTCGATTCCAGGGGGCGTACACTGAAGCTTTCTTT. Protein sequence: CASSRFQGAYTEAFF.

CDR3 loop: CASSLQGTEQANEQFF. The CDR3 coding sequence is TGTGCCAGCAGCTTACAGGGCACCGAGCAGGCCAATGAGCAGTTCTTC. The chain uses TRBV7-2 and TRBJ2-1; D might be TRBD1 (5 bases). This CDR3 comprises 16 residues. Germline loops: CDR1 SGHTA, CDR2 FQGNSA. V lost 2 bases and J lost 6, with 17 bases in between. Using reference TRBV7-2 and TRBJ2-1 for the parts outside the CDR3, the full variable domain is GAGVSQSPSNKVTEKGKDVELRCDPISGHTALYWYRQSLGQGLEFLIYFQGNSAPDKSGLPSDRFSAERTGGSVSTLTIQRTQQEDSAVYLCASSLQGTEQANEQFFGPGTRLTVL.

This clone has more than one count but fewer than ten. The V and J genes are TRBV29-1 and TRBJ2-3, with 7 bases matching TRBD1. Per germline, CDR1 SQVTM and CDR2 ANQGSEA. The CDR3 runs to 14 residues. Trimming removed 2 bases from V and 4 bases from J; junction bases left unmatched: 6. The CDR3 DNA sequence: TGCAGCGTTGAAAAGACAGGGTTAGCAGATACGCAGTATTTT. Translating it yields CSVEKTGLADTQYF.

V gene TRBV2 combines with J gene TRBJ1-5, with 8 nucleotides matching TRBD1. This CDR3 has 13 residues. Germline V lookup: CDR1 SNHLY, CDR2 FYNNEI. The J segment lost 6 bases and the V segment lost 8 bases, leaving 6 bases of the junction unmatched. The CDR3 region has the DNA TGTGCCAGCTCGACAGGGGCAGGTCAGCCCCAGCATTTT. Its translation: CASSTGAGQPQHF.

In this sample, this clone turned up a few times. The V and J genes are TRBV4-3 and TRBJ2-1; 9 nucleotides align to TRBD2. The trim removed 4 bases at V and 6 bases at J, leaving 7 bases unmatched. Germline values: CDR1 LGHNA, CDR2 YSLEER. CDR3 length: 15 residues. The chain's CDR3 is CASSRDGGGANEQFF. In DNA, the CDR3 is TGCGCCAGCAGCCGGGACGGCGGGGGGGCCAATGAGCAGTTCTTC.

The rearrangement links TRBV25-1 to TRBJ1-2; maybe TRBD1 (6 bases). This CDR3 is built from 14 residues. Trimming took off 1 base at V and 6 bases at J, with 12 bases between the two ends. Germline V gene lookup returns CDR1 MGHDK and CDR2 SYGVNS. The CDR3 protein is CASSESGGRDGYTF. The CDR3 nucleotides read TGTGCCAGCAGTGAATCTGGGGGCCGGGATGGCTACACCTTC.

This clone was counted only a few times. The chain has TRBV29-1 and TRBJ1-2, with D possibly matching TRBD1 (6 bases). The CDR3 runs to 10 residues. Germline CDR1 reads SQVTM; CDR2 reads ANQGSEA. V was clipped by 7 bases and J by 5 bases, with 8 bases between them. For the CDR3, the DNA is TGCAGCGACACAGGGTATGGCTACACCTTC. Protein: CSDTGYGYTF. The variable domain in full, completed from reference TRBV29-1 and TRBJ1-2, reads SAVISQKPSRDICQRGTSLTIQCQVDSQVTMMFWYRQQPGQSLTLIATANQGSEATYESGFVIDKFPISRPNLTFSTLTVSNMSPEDSSIYLCSDTGYGYTFGSGTRLTVV.

This clone was detected a few times. The chain couples TRBV9 to TRBJ1-4; D not resolved. The CDR3 spans 14 residues. Germline lookup yields CDR1 SGDLS and CDR2 YYNGEE. V gave up 0 bases and J gave up 8 bases, with 11 bases separating them. CDR3 sequence reads: CASSVGQPGEKLFF. The DNA for the CDR3 is TGTGCCAGCAGCGTAGGCCAACCGGGGGAAAAACTGTTTTTT.

The gene calls are TRBV4-1 and TRBJ1-5, with 10 bases identical to TRBD1. The trim removed 5 bases at V and 0 bases at J, leaving 10 bases unmatched. The CDR3 is 18 residues long. From germline, CDR1 is MGHRA and CDR2 YSYEKL. CDR3 sequence reads: CASSTHGTGDDSNQPQHF. The CDR3 DNA follows: TGCGCCAGCAGCACCCACGGGACAGGGGATGATAGCAATCAGCCCCAGCATTTT.

This clone was seen a few times. This chain joins TRBV7-9 and TRBJ1-5; 8 bases line up with TRBD1. The germline V gene has CDR1 SEHNR and CDR2 FQNEAQ (reference sequence). V was clipped by 4 bases and J by 3 bases; unmatched bases: 5. The CDR3 extends over 15 amino acids. The CDR3 nucleotides are TGTGCCAGCAGCTCCGACAGGGGATACAATCAGCCCCAGCATTTT. Its translation: CASSSDRGYNQPQHF.

The CDR3, as DNA: TGTGCCAGTAGTTACAGGGTGAACACTGAAGCTTTCTTT. The encoded protein is CASSYRVNTEAFF. The rearrangement uses TRBV19 and TRBJ1-1, with a tentative D call TRBD1 (6 bases). The CDR3 is 13 residues long. Per the germline V gene, CDR1 is LNHDA and CDR2 is SQIVND (reference sequence). V lost 5 bases and J lost 0, with 7 bases in between.

DNA of the CDR3: TGTGCCAGCAGCCCCCAGGGCTTGGGTACTGGGGCCAACGTCCTGACTTTC. The encoded protein is CASSPQGLGTGANVLTF. The rearrangement joins TRBV2 to TRBJ2-6; perhaps TRBD1 as D (5 bases). Trimming stripped 6 bases from V and 2 bases from J, with 17 bases between. The CDR3 contains 17 residues. Germline V gives CDR1 SNHLY, CDR2 FYNNEI.

There are a few counts of this clone. The chain joins TRBV15 to TRBJ1-1, with TRBD1 matching 7 bases. The CDR3 runs to 13 residues. Trimming cost V 4 bases and J 4 bases; bases outside gene matches: 3. CDR1 and CDR2 (germline): LNHNV, YYDKDF (reference sequence). Here the CDR3 reads CATSINRGTEAFF. Written as DNA, the CDR3 is TGTGCCACCAGCATAAACAGGGGCACTGAAGCTTTCTTT.

The chain employs TRBV15 and TRBJ1-2, with D unclear. V was shortened by 1 base and J by 7 bases, with 4 bases between the two germline ends. The CDR3 length is 11 residues. Germline-derived CDR1 and CDR2 are LNHNV and YYDKDF (reference sequence). The CDR3 nucleotides read TGTGCCACCAGCAGAGGACTTGGCTACACCTTC. Amino acids: CATSRGLGYTF.